This section outlines one T cell receptor (beta chain) sequence together with its context. Its antigen is unidentified. The method was immunoSEQ multiplex PCR; TCRdb's version includes in-frame clones alone and lacks a portion of them. The table lists over 30,000 clones, 79% of them singletons. The data were taken from a study of radiotherapy plus CTLA-4 blockade in lung cancer. Study conclusions and caveats: Response was reportedly best predicted by early blood T cell clone dynamics, with interferon-beta.

Trimming cost V 5 bases and J 0 bases; bases outside gene matches: 6. This CDR3 is built from 15 residues. Per the germline V gene, CDR1 is SGHRS and CDR2 is YFSETQ. Material: peripheral blood, obtained from a patient treated with radiotherapy plus ipilimumab. The chain joins TRBV5-1 to TRBJ1-2, with TRBD1 matching 8 bases. This TCR derives from a human donor with non-small cell lung cancer that progressed on radiotherapy plus ipilimumab. As DNA, the CDR3 is TGCGCCAGCAGTCACGGACAGGGAGCTAACTATGGCTACACCTTC. Encoded protein: CASSHGQGANYGYTF.